These 27 T cell receptor beta chains originate from one sample sequenced in a study of control samples from healthy donors and cancer patients. Data came from immunoSEQ multiplex PCR; TCRdb stores just in-frame clones and leaves some out. The table has under 300,000 clones, roughly 87% seen once. The sample comprised PBMCs. The receptors originated from a woman aged 55 to 70 with lung cancer.

Concerning this clone itself: Other nucleotide sequences from this sample produce the same CDR3. This chain links TRBV28 with TRBJ2-6; TRBD2 aligns across 11 bases. This CDR3 has 18 residues. V was pared by 1 base and J by 1 base, with 3 bases of the junction left unmatched. Germline V gene lookup returns CDR1 MDHEN and CDR2 SYDVKM. As DNA, the CDR3 is TGTGCCAGCAGTTTATCTAGCGGGAGGAGGTCTGGGGCCAACGTCCTGACTTTC. Its protein is CASSLSSGRRSGANVLTF. The entire variable domain, with the rest obtained from reference TRBV28 and TRBJ2-6, is as follows: DVKVTQSSRYLVKRTGEKVFLECVQDMDHENMFWYRQDPGLGLRLIYFSYDVKMKEKGDIPEGYSVSREKKERFSLILESASTNQTSMYLCASSLSSGRRSGANVLTFGAGSRLTVL.

The genes are TRBV9 and TRBJ1-4; D gene uncertain. Trimming left V 0 bases short and J 2 bases short, with 11 bases between. The length of the CDR3 is 16 residues. Germline V gene sequence: CDR1 SGDLS, CDR2 YYNGEE. The CDR3 nucleotides are TGTGCCAGCAGCGTAGGATTGGGGAACACTAATGAAAAACTGTTTTTT. It yields the protein CASSVGLGNTNEKLFF.

The J gene is TRBJ2-1, the V gene TRBV2; 8 bases map to TRBD1. The CDR3 totals 15 residues. Germline trimming cut 3 bases from V and 5 bases from J; bases unmatched to any gene: 6. The germline V gene has CDR1 SNHLY and CDR2 FYNNEI. The CDR3 spells CASSEKRTGNNEQFF. The CDR3 coding sequence is TGTGCCAGCAGTGAGAAAAGGACAGGGAACAATGAGCAGTTCTTC.

The rearrangement links TRBV19 to TRBJ2-2; TRBD1 agrees at 7 bases. Per germline, CDR1 LNHDA and CDR2 SQIVND (reference sequence). The CDR3 runs 14 residues. After removal of 6 bases from V and 2 bases from J, the junction contained 3 bases not matched to a gene. In DNA form, the CDR3 reads TGTGCCAGTAGCAGGGACAGCAACACCGGGGAGCTGTTTTTT. Amino acid sequence: CASSRDSNTGELFF. The complete variable domain, with remaining parts taken from reference TRBV19 and TRBJ2-2, reads DGGITQSPKYLFRKEGQNVTLSCEQNLNHDAMYWYRQDPGQGLRLIYYSQIVNDFQKGDIAEGYSVSREKKESFPLTVTSAQKNPTAFYLCASSRDSNTGELFFGEGSRLTVL.

This clone was detected a few times. The chain joins TRBV28 to TRBJ1-6; D is unresolved. V was pared by 6 bases and J by 10 bases, with 7 bases between. CDR3 length equals 11 residues. Germline lookup yields CDR1 MDHEN and CDR2 SYDVKM. The CDR3: CASSVGSPLHF. CDR3 DNA: TGTGCCAGCAGCGTCGGATCACCCCTCCACTTT. The full variable domain, its missing parts supplied by reference TRBV28 and TRBJ1-6, is DVKVTQSSRYLVKRTGEKVFLECVQDMDHENMFWYRQDPGLGLRLIYFSYDVKMKEKGDIPEGYSVSREKKERFSLILESASTNQTSMYLCASSVGSPLHFGNGTRLTVT.

This chain links TRBV5-8 with TRBJ2-1; D might be TRBD1 (6 bases). V was cut by 9 bases and J by 0 bases, with 16 bases left in between. The CDR3 is 15 residues long. In germline, CDR1 is SGHTS, CDR2 YDEGEE. The CDR3 is CANSAGAASYNEQFF. CDR3 bases: TGTGCCAATTCAGCAGGGGCAGCCTCCTACAATGAGCAGTTCTTC.

This chain uses TRBV15 with TRBJ1-5; 7 bases fit TRBD1. CDR3 size: 13 residues. Germline V gene lookup returns CDR1 LNHNV and CDR2 YYDKDF (reference sequence). V shed 4 bases, J shed 4 bases, and the junction held 1 base outside the gene matches. CDR3 amino acids: CATSTDRNQPQHF. DNA for the CDR3: TGTGCCACCAGCACGGACAGGAATCAGCCCCAGCATTTT. Together with reference TRBV15 and TRBJ1-5, the CDR3 gives the full variable domain: DAMVIQNPRYQVTQFGKPVTLSCSQTLNHNVMYWYQQKSSQAPKLLFHYYDKDFNNEADTPDNFQSRRPNTSFCFLDIRSPGLGDTAMYLCATSTDRNQPQHFGDGTRLSIL.

The chain uses TRBV25-1 and TRBJ1-5, with D tentatively TRBD1 (5 bases). The CDR3 loop spans 15 amino acids. Germline V gene sequence: CDR1 MGHDK, CDR2 SYGVNS. The V end lost 3 bases, the J end lost 5 bases, and 14 bases lay between the germline ends. The DNA for the CDR3 is TGTGCCAGCAGTGACCCAAGACAGCCGTATCAGCCCCAGCATTTT. Translating it yields CASSDPRQPYQPQHF.

The chain carries TRBV27 and TRBJ2-1; 9 bases fit TRBD1. The V gene end was trimmed by 7 bases and the J gene end by 8 bases; junction bases not matched to a gene: 12. Germline V lookup: CDR1 MNHEY, CDR2 SMNVEV (reference sequence). The CDR3 loop spans 15 amino acids. This CDR3 reads CASTLQGAGWDEQFF. The CDR3 DNA reads as TGTGCCAGCACCTTACAGGGGGCGGGATGGGATGAGCAGTTCTTC.

V is TRBV12-5 and J is TRBJ2-3; D is undetermined. The CDR3 is made up of 17 amino acids. CDR1 and CDR2 from the germline V gene are LGHNT and FRNRAP. Trimming left V 0 bases short and J 2 bases short, with 15 bases between. This chain's CDR3 is CASGLVSLGTSTDTQYF. The CDR3 DNA is TGTGCTAGTGGTTTGGTATCCCTTGGCACCTCCACAGATACGCAGTATTTT.

The chain recombines TRBV3-1 (or the pseudogene TRBV3-2) with TRBJ2-3; D remains unclear. The V gene's germline CDR1 is LGHDT and CDR2 YNNKEL (reference sequence). The CDR3 is 12 amino acids. V was clipped by 4 bases and J by 3 bases, with 5 bases between them. CDR3 protein: CASSPKTDTQYF. The DNA of the CDR3 is TGTGCCAGCAGCCCCAAGACAGATACGCAGTATTTT.

This clone appeared a single time. The chain combines TRBV6-5 with TRBJ1-2; 8 nucleotides match TRBD1. There are 13 residues in the CDR3. Unmatched junction bases numbered 6, after V lost 4 bases and J lost 8 bases. Germline CDR1 is MNHEY and CDR2 is SVGAGI. The CDR3 region has the DNA TGTGCCAGCAGTTTACAGGGGGTTAACGGCTACACCTTC. Amino acid sequence: CASSLQGVNGYTF.

The chain combines TRBV9 with TRBJ2-4, with D perhaps being TRBD1 or TRBD2 (5 bases each). This CDR3 region has 13 residues. Germline V gene lookup returns CDR1 SGDLS and CDR2 YYNGEE. The V and J ends lost 3 bases and 8 bases respectively, with 12 bases between them. The CDR3 DNA is TGTGCCAGCAGCGCGGGACCGGCGGACATTCAGTACTTC. Translation: CASSAGPADIQYF.

The chain carries TRBV29-1 and TRBJ2-1, with 9 positions matching TRBD2. Per germline, CDR1 SQVTM and CDR2 ANQGSEA. The V gene end was trimmed by 1 base and the J gene end by 4 bases; junction bases not matched to a gene: 5. This CDR3 comprises 15 residues. The chain's CDR3 is CSVEGTSESYNEQFF. The CDR3 nucleotides read TGCAGCGTTGAAGGGACTAGCGAGTCGTACAATGAGCAGTTCTTC.

The rearrangement uses TRBV18 and TRBJ1-1, with TRBD1 matching 11 bases. V lost 3 bases to trimming and J lost 5 bases; unmatched junction nucleotides: 11. This CDR3 spans 17 amino acids. Germline V lookup: CDR1 KGHSH, CDR2 LQKENI. CDR3 loop: CASSPLPPGQGDTEAFF. CDR3 coding DNA: TGTGCCAGCTCACCCCTACCTCCGGGACAGGGGGATACTGAAGCTTTCTTT.

The rearrangement links TRBV5-1 to TRBJ2-1; 8 bases map to TRBD2. Per the germline V gene, CDR1 is SGHRS and CDR2 is YFSETQ. The V and J ends lost 2 bases and 0 bases, in that order; junction bases with no gene match: 1. The CDR3 is 15 residues long. CDR3 nucleotides: TGCGCCAGCAGCTTAAGCGGGGGCTCCTACAATGAGCAGTTCTTC. It encodes CASSLSGGSYNEQFF.

This clone turned up a few times. The V gene is TRBV4-1, the J gene TRBJ2-5; a possible D gene is TRBD1 (5 bases). This CDR3 is 14 amino acids long. Germline CDR1 and CDR2: MGHRA and YSYEKL. With 5 bases removed from V and 0 bases from J, the gap between germline ends came to 10 bases. The CDR3 loop is CASSMQGDQETQYF. The CDR3 coding sequence is TGCGCCAGCAGCATGCAGGGTGACCAAGAGACCCAGTACTTC.

V usage is TRBV3-1 (or the pseudogene TRBV3-2) and J usage is TRBJ2-7, with a tentative D call TRBD2 (5 bases). The germline gives CDR1 LGHDT, CDR2 YNNKEL (reference sequence). The CDR3 loop spans 14 amino acids. V dropped 1 base and J dropped 3 bases, with 10 bases sitting between them. The CDR3 region is CASSQAIGDYEQYF. DNA of the CDR3: TGTGCCAGCAGCCAAGCGATCGGGGACTACGAGCAGTACTTC.

The chain employs TRBV28 and TRBJ1-4, with a weak D call TRBD1 (6 bases). CDR1 is MDHEN, CDR2 SYDVKM, per germline. CDR3 length: 14 amino acids. Trimming removed 8 bases from V and 3 bases from J, with 13 bases in between. In nucleotides, the CDR3 is TGTGCCAGCCGGGGGGGCGGCGCTAATGAAAAACTGTTTTTT. This encodes CASRGGGANEKLFF.

The CDR3 DNA is TGCGCCAGCAGCTTGGGAGCTAGCGGAACCGCCTACGAGCAGTACTTC. It codes for CASSLGASGTAYEQYF. The chain couples TRBV5-1 to TRBJ2-7, with 7 bases identical to TRBD2. The CDR3 has 16 residues. Germline CDR1 and CDR2: SGHRS and YFSETQ. J gave up 2 bases and V 0 bases, and 8 bases lay outside the gene matches.

The V gene is TRBV6-2 or TRBV6-3, the J gene TRBJ1-1; D might be TRBD1 (6 bases). Germline V gives CDR1 MNHEY, CDR2 SVGEGT. V lost 6 bases and J lost 0, with 14 bases in between. This CDR3 region has 15 residues. CDR3 sequence reads: CASSPNRAMNTEAFF. As DNA, the CDR3 is TGTGCCAGCAGCCCAAACAGGGCAATGAACACTGAAGCTTTCTTT.

This clone was counted a single time. The chain employs TRBV7-6 and TRBJ1-2; unclear D gene. The CDR3 has 12 amino acids. V was pared by 3 bases and J by 5 bases, with 7 bases between. CDR1 is SGHVS, CDR2 FNYEAQ, per germline. Here the CDR3 reads CASSLDGYGYTF. The CDR3 bases are TGTGCCAGCAGCTTGGACGGTTATGGCTACACCTTC. Based on the CDR3 plus reference TRBV7-6 and TRBJ1-2, the full variable domain is GAGVSQSPRYKVTKRGQDVALRCDPISGHVSLYWYRQALGQGPEFLTYFNYEAQQDKSGLPNDRFSAERPEGSISTLTIQRTEQRDSAMYRCASSLDGYGYTFGSGTRLTVV.

The J gene is TRBJ1-1, the V gene TRBV14; no definite D call. The germline gives CDR1 SGHDN, CDR2 FVKESK. V lost 4 bases, J lost 4 bases, and 16 bases lay in between. The CDR3 extends over 15 amino acids. CDR3 in amino acids: CASSRSWAEGTEAFF. The CDR3 DNA reads as TGTGCCAGCAGCCGTTCGTGGGCGGAGGGCACTGAAGCTTTCTTT. The entire variable domain, with the rest obtained from reference TRBV14 and TRBJ1-1, is as follows: EAGVTQFPSHSVIEKGQTVTLRCDPISGHDNLYWYRRVMGKEIKFLLHFVKESKQDESGMPNNRFLAERTGGTYSTLKVQPAELEDSGVYFCASSRSWAEGTEAFFGQGTRLTVV.

The CDR3 coding sequence is TGCGCCAGCGCACAAAGAAGGGGGGGAGCCTACGAGCAGTACTTC. Protein product: CASAQRRGGAYEQYF. J is TRBJ2-7 and V is TRBV5-1, with D tentatively TRBD2 (7 bases). V was shortened by 7 bases and J by 2 bases, with 19 bases between the two germline ends. CDR1 SGHRS and CDR2 YFSETQ come from the germline V gene. The CDR3 has 15 amino acids.

This clone was counted once. The gene calls are TRBV18 and TRBJ1-3; D gene unclear. CDR3 length: 14 amino acids. V was trimmed by 2 bases and J by 3 bases, leaving 8 bases between them. Per the germline V gene, CDR1 is KGHSH and CDR2 is LQKENI. CDR3 sequence reads: CASSPEISGNTIYF. The CDR3 DNA follows: TGTGCCAGCTCACCAGAAATTAGTGGAAACACCATATATTTT.

The V call is TRBV3-1 (or the pseudogene TRBV3-2), the J call TRBJ1-1; TRBD1 is a possible D gene (5 bases). Germline CDR1 and CDR2: LGHDT and YNNKEL (reference sequence). This CDR3 contains 14 residues. V lost 0 bases and J lost 3, with 8 bases in between. The CDR3 reads CASSQDAGYTEAFF. The CDR3 region has the DNA TGTGCCAGCAGCCAAGATGCAGGGTACACTGAAGCTTTCTTT.

This clone was seen a handful of times. V and J are TRBV7-9 and TRBJ1-1; D is unresolved. Trimming stripped 3 bases from V and 7 bases from J, with 6 bases between. CDR3 length: 11 residues. Germline loops: CDR1 SEHNR, CDR2 FQNEAQ (reference sequence). CDR3 sequence reads: CASSFSIEAFF. The CDR3 DNA reads TGTGCCAGCAGCTTTTCAATTGAAGCTTTCTTT.